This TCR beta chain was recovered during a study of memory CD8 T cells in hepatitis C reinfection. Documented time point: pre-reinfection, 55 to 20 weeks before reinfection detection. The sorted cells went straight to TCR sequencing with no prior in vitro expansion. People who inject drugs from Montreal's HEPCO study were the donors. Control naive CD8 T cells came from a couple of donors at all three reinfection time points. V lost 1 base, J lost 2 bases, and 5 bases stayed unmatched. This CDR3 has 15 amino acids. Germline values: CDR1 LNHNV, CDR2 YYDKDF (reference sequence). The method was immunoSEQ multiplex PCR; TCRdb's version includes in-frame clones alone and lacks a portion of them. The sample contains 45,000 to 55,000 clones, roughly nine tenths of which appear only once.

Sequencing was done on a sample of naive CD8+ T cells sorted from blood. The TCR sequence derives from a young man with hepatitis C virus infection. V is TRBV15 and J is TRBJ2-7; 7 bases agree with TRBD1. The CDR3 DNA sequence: TGTGCCACCAGCAGAGTGGGGGACAGAACCTACGAGCAGTACGTC. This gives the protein CATSRVGDRTYEQYV.